The 12 T cell receptor beta chains presented below share a single source sample, sequenced in a study of CD8 T cells in ankylosing spondylitis (dated by TCRdb to the late 2010s). Libraries came from 5' RACE. Instrument on record: Illumina HiSeq 2500. TCRdb passed the public sequencing reads through fastp at Q25 and MiXCR, retaining productive beta sequences. Rows with one shared CDR3 protein collapse into an entry with the most common genes and DNA. The sample yields tens of thousands of distinct CDR3 sequences; 2.5% to 3% were counted once. The ten largest account for approximately 7.5% of the sample. Sample: blood, either unsorted or a sorted T cell fraction (not recorded which). The receptor set was obtained from a female donor with ankylosing spondylitis or in good health (not recorded which).

This clonotype was detected ten times or more. The chain carries TRBV6-1 and TRBJ2-1; the D is unclear. Trimming stripped 9 bases from V and 5 bases from J, with 2 bases between. This CDR3 is 9 amino acids long. CDR1 is MNHNS, CDR2 SASEGT, per germline. The CDR3 protein is CARDNEQFF. CDR3 DNA sequence: TGTGCCAGAGACAATGAGCAGTTCTTC.

This clonotype was observed at least ten times. The chain uses TRBV9 and TRBJ2-3; 10 nucleotides align to TRBD2. The CDR3 runs to 15 residues. V gave up 3 bases and J gave up 5 bases; unmatched junction bases: 6. Germline V lookup: CDR1 SGDLS, CDR2 YYNGEE. This CDR3 is CASSASGGARDTQYF. The CDR3 DNA reads TGTGCCAGCAGCGCGAGCGGGGGGGCCAGAGATACGCAGTATTTT.

This clonotype was recorded at least ten times. The V call is TRBV9, the J call TRBJ1-5, with D possibly being TRBD1 (5 bases). In germline, CDR1 is SGDLS, CDR2 YYNGEE. This CDR3 comprises 13 residues. V was cut by 4 bases and J by 5 bases, with 10 bases left in between. The CDR3 here is CASSPDSDQPQHF. The CDR3 DNA reads as TGTGCCAGCAGCCCTGACAGCGATCAGCCCCAGCATTTT.

This clonotype was picked up many times. J is TRBJ2-2 and V is TRBV9, with D perhaps TRBD1 (5 bases). V shed 4 bases and J shed 2 bases, with 12 bases lying between them. The CDR3 is 15 residues long. Germline V gene data show CDR1 as SGDLS and CDR2 as YYNGEE. CDR3 in DNA: TGTGCCAGCAGCTTATCAGGGTCCAACACCGGGGAGCTGTTTTTT. Protein product: CASSLSGSNTGELFF.

In its sample, this clonotype is medium-sized (0.01 to 0.1%). The gene calls are TRBV9 and TRBJ2-3; TRBD2 agrees at 10 bases. V lost 0 bases and J lost 1; bases outside the gene matches: 14. The CDR3 spans 20 residues. Germline V lookup: CDR1 SGDLS, CDR2 YYNGEE. DNA of the CDR3: TGTGCCAGCAGCGTAGAGACAATTTGGGGCACTAGCGGGGGCACAGATACGCAGTATTTT. It is translated as CASSVETIWGTSGGTDTQYF.

Many counts were recorded for this clonotype. CDR3 protein: CASSVSPADRTDTQYF. The CDR3 coding sequence is TGTGCCAGCAGCGTATCCCCCGCTGACCGCACAGATACGCAGTATTTT. The V call is TRBV9, the J call TRBJ2-3; D is unclear. Trimming pared 1 base from V and 1 base from J, leaving 13 bases between. The CDR3 spans 16 residues. Germline loops: CDR1 SGDLS, CDR2 YYNGEE.

This clonotype was found many times. The chain couples TRBV9 to TRBJ2-5; TRBD1 matches at 8 bases. This CDR3 comprises 14 residues. Looked up from germline, CDR1 is SGDLS and CDR2 is YYNGEE. J was trimmed by 5 bases and V by 4 bases; bases with no gene match: 7. For the CDR3, the DNA is TGTGCCAGCAGCCCGCGGACAGGGATGGAGACCCAGTACTTC. It encodes CASSPRTGMETQYF.

Ten or more counts support this clonotype. This sequence joins TRBV9 and TRBJ2-3; D is undetermined. Germline loops: CDR1 SGDLS, CDR2 YYNGEE. Trimming took off 0 bases at V and 3 bases at J, with 23 bases between the two ends. The CDR3 is 19 amino acids. The CDR3 sequence is CASSVAENRYAVSTDTQYF. In DNA form, the CDR3 reads TGTGCCAGCAGCGTAGCTGAGAACAGATACGCAGTATCGACAGATACGCAGTATTTT. The full variable domain, completed using reference TRBV9 and TRBJ2-3, is DSGVTQTPKHLITATGQRVTLRCSPRSGDLSVYWYQQSLDQGLQFLIQYYNGEERAKGNILERFSAQQFPDLHSELNLSSLELGDSALYFCASSVAENRYAVSTDTQYFGPGTRLTVL.

There are many counts of this clonotype. The chain combines TRBV9 with TRBJ2-1, with 10 bases that match TRBD2. V lost 1 base to trimming and J lost 8 bases; unmatched junction nucleotides: 9. CDR3 length equals 16 residues. Looked up from germline, CDR1 is SGDLS and CDR2 is YYNGEE. In nucleotides, the CDR3 is TGTGCCAGCAGCGTACGGTCTAGCGGGAGTAAATATGAGCAGTTCTTC. It encodes CASSVRSSGSKYEQFF.

This clonotype appeared many times. V is TRBV9 and J is TRBJ2-3; D is unclear. Trimming took off 2 bases at V and 0 bases at J, with 10 bases between the two ends. The length of the CDR3 is 15 residues. Germline CDR1 is SGDLS and CDR2 is YYNGEE. CDR3 sequence reads: CASSVKGPSTDTQYF. CDR3 nucleotides: TGTGCCAGCAGCGTCAAAGGTCCTAGCACAGATACGCAGTATTTT.

In its sample, this clonotype was seen many times. The V gene is TRBV9, the J gene TRBJ1-2; TRBD1 matches 11 bases. Germline V gene lookup returns CDR1 SGDLS and CDR2 YYNGEE. The CDR3 has 16 residues. Trimming cost V 0 bases and J 3 bases; bases outside gene matches: 4. The DNA of the CDR3 is TGTGCCAGCAGCGTAGGGGGGACAGGGGGGTACTATGGCTACACCTTC. Encoded protein: CASSVGGTGGYYGYTF.

This clonotype occurred many times. The V call is TRBV9, the J call TRBJ2-1, with 10 bases aligning to TRBD2. The CDR3 consists of 15 residues. Per the germline V gene, CDR1 is SGDLS and CDR2 is YYNGEE. Trimming removed 0 bases from V and 10 bases from J; junction bases left unmatched: 7. Here the CDR3 DNA reads TGTGCCAGCAGCGTAGAAGCGGGAGGGCGGCTCGAGCAGTTCTTC. This codes for CASSVEAGGRLEQFF.